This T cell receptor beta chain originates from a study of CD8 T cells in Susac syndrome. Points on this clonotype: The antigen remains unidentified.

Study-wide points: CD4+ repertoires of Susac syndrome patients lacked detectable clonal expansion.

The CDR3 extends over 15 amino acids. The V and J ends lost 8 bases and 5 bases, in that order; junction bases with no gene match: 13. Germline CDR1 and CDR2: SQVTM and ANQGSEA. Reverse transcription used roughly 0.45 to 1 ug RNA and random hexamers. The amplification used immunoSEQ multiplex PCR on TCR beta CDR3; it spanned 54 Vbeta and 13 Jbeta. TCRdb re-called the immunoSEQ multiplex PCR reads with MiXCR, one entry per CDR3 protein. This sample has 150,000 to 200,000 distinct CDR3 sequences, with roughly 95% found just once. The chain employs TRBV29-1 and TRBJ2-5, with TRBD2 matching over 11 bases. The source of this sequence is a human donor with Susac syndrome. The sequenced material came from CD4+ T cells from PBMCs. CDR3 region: CSPPLAGGPGETQYF. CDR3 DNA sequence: TGCAGCCCCCCGTTAGCGGGAGGGCCAGGGGAGACCCAGTACTTC.